These T cell receptor beta chains were read from a single sample in a study of radiation and T cells in renal cell carcinoma. TCRdb's copy holds only in-frame clones and misses some; the assay was immunoSEQ multiplex PCR. The sample gives about 130,000 clones, 88% of which show up once; 12% is in the top ten. The sample consisted of blood, taken from a patient whose treatment included radiotherapy and nephrectomy. These TCRs come from a woman between 50 and 59 years old with renal cell carcinoma. CDR3s include the opening cysteine and the closing phenylalanine or tryptophan. The D gene is left open where the match is weak. Some rows have no size entry. The others give once, few or many, or a class for an expanded clone.

abundance,v_gene,len,j_gene,d_gene,CDR3aa,CDR3nt
-,TRBV11-3,15,TRBJ2-2,-,CASSRRGTYTGELFF,TGTGCCAGCAGCCGGAGAGGGACCTACACCGGGGAGCTGTTTTTT
-,TRBV14,16,TRBJ2-1,-,CASSPRARGNYNEQFF,TGTGCCAGCAGCCCGAGGGCCAGGGGCAACTACAATGAGCAGTTCTTC
-,TRBV25-1,11,TRBJ1-3,-,CASSVKNTIYF,TGTGCCAGCAGTGTGAAAAACACCATATATTTT
few,TRBV6-5,15,TRBJ2-2,TRBD1,CASSYTDRGTGELFF,TGTGCCAGCAGTTACACCGACAGGGGCACCGGGGAGCTGTTTTTT
-,TRBV21-1,15,TRBJ1-2,-,CASSSPRGVSNGYTF,TGTGCCAGCAGCAGCCCCCGCGGGGTTTCTAATGGCTACACCTTC
-,TRBV7-6,16,TRBJ1-1,TRBD1,CASSPHRGRGNTEAFF,TGTGCCAGCAGCCCTCACAGGGGGCGCGGGAACACTGAAGCTTTCTTT
once,TRBV25-1,13,TRBJ2-7,TRBD1,CASTRDRGREQYF,TGTGCCAGCACCCGGGACAGAGGTCGGGAGCAGTACTTC
-,TRBV9,17,TRBJ2-5,TRBD2,CASSVGGSGGVRETQYF,TGTGCCAGCAGCGTAGGTGGTAGCGGGGGGGTAAGGGAGACCCAGTACTTC
few,TRBV19,14,TRBJ1-4,-,CASGDFATNEKLFF,TGTGCCAGTGGTGACTTTGCAACTAATGAAAAACTGTTTTTT
-,TRBV19,16,TRBJ1-5,-,CASTLIRGKGNQPQHF,TGTGCCAGTACCCTAATTAGGGGAAAGGGCAATCAGCCCCAGCATTTT
-,TRBV7-2,15,TRBJ2-7,TRBD1,CASSAAGTGSLRRYF,TGTGCCAGCAGCGCCGCCGGGACAGGGTCCCTACGAAGATACTTC
-,TRBV30,13,TRBJ2-1,-,CAWRAGIYNEQFF,TGTGCCTGGAGAGCGGGCATATACAATGAGCAGTTCTTC
-,TRBV19,12,TRBJ1-2,-,CASSIDNYGYTF,TGTGCCAGTAGTATAGATAACTATGGCTACACCTTC
-,TRBV4-1,13,TRBJ1-1,-,CASSQEPVWEAFF,TGCGCCAGCAGCCAAGAACCCGTCTGGGAAGCTTTCTTT
-,TRBV7-2,17,TRBJ1-3,-,CASSLVGAGGSGNTIYF,TGTGCCAGCAGCTTAGTGGGGGCGGGAGGGTCTGGAAACACCATATATTTT
-,TRBV9,13,TRBJ2-2,-,CASSGGNTGELFF,TGTGCCAGCAGCGGGGGGAACACCGGGGAGCTGTTTTTT
-,TRBV6-5,15,TRBJ2-3,TRBD1,CASRLQGARVDTQYF,TGTGCCAGCAGACTACAGGGGGCTCGGGTAGATACGCAGTATTTT
-,TRBV19,13,TRBJ1-2,-,CASSPPGYSGYTF,TGTGCCAGTAGCCCACCCGGGTATTCCGGCTACACCTTC
-,TRBV11-2,17,TRBJ2-7,TRBD1,CASSLGGLGTVSYEQYF,TGTGCCAGCAGCTTAGGAGGGTTAGGGACAGTCTCCTACGAGCAGTACTTC
-,TRBV9,15,TRBJ2-2,-,CASSVGFANTGELFF,TGTGCCAGCAGCGTTGGGTTTGCGAACACCGGGGAGCTGTTTTTT
-,TRBV7-9,13,TRBJ2-5,-,CASSLDREETQYF,TGTGCCAGCAGCTTAGACAGGGAGGAGACCCAGTACTTC
-,TRBV5-4,16,TRBJ2-3,-,CASSQKRGGRGDTQYF,TGTGCCAGCAGCCAGAAACGAGGGGGGCGTGGAGATACGCAGTATTTT
-,TRBV7-3,13,TRBJ1-1,-,CASSFAHDTEAFF,TGTGCCAGCAGCTTCGCGCACGACACTGAAGCTTTCTTT
-,TRBV13,12,TRBJ2-5,-,CASSTHGETQYF,TGTGCCAGCAGCACACACGGGGAGACCCAGTACTTC
-,TRBV15,15,TRBJ2-7,-,CATSRFPDGSYEQYF,TGTGCCACCAGCAGGTTTCCGGACGGCTCCTACGAGCAGTACTTC
once,TRBV2,15,TRBJ2-6,-,CASSPQFRGANVLTF,TGTGCCAGCAGCCCACAGTTCCGTGGGGCCAACGTCCTGACTTTC
-,TRBV6-6,13,TRBJ2-7,-,CATKYGSFSEQYF,TGTGCCACCAAATACGGTAGTTTTTCCGAGCAGTACTTC
once,TRBV10-2,15,TRBJ2-1,-,CASIVSSISYNEQFF,TGCGCCAGCATTGTGTCTAGTATATCCTACAATGAGCAGTTCTTC
-,TRBV5-5,15,TRBJ1-2,-,CASSATPETNYGYTF,TGTGCCAGCAGCGCGACCCCGGAGACTAACTATGGCTACACCTTC
-,TRBV6-5,13,TRBJ2-1,TRBD2,CASRELAGLEQFF,TGTGCCAGCAGGGAACTAGCGGGACTAGAGCAGTTCTTC
-,TRBV19,13,TRBJ2-5,-,CASSPGLGETQYF,TGTGCCAGTAGTCCGGGCCTCGGAGAGACCCAGTACTTC
few,TRBV30,16,TRBJ2-7,TRBD1,CAWIRGDRGLNYEQYF,TGTGCCTGGATACGTGGAGACAGGGGGCTAAACTACGAGCAGTACTTC
-,TRBV11-2,13,TRBJ1-4,-,CASSLLSGEKLFF,TGTGCCAGCAGCTTATTATCGGGGGAAAAACTGTTTTTT
once,TRBV19,17,TRBJ2-3,TRBD2,CASRVGLAGTEGDTQYF,TGTGCCAGTAGGGTCGGACTAGCGGGAACAGAGGGAGATACGCAGTATTTT
-,TRBV7-6,14,TRBJ2-5,TRBD1,CASSITDRGETQYF,TGTGCCAGCAGCATTACCGACAGGGGGGAGACCCAGTACTTC
-,TRBV29-1,12,TRBJ2-7,-,CSGSSVGHEQYF,TGCAGCGGGAGTAGCGTCGGCCACGAGCAGTACTTC
once,TRBV5-4,18,TRBJ1-5,TRBD1,CASSLGPTGAYSNQPQHF,TGTGCCAGCAGCTTGGGTCCAACAGGGGCATATAGCAATCAGCCCCAGCATTTT
-,TRBV25-1,12,TRBJ1-5,-,CASSNTNQPQHF,TGTGCCAGCAGTAACACCAATCAGCCCCAGCATTTT
-,TRBV1,19,TRBJ2-3,-,CTSSQDFNPSYRTLYTQYF,TGCACCAGCAGCCAAGATTTCAACCCTAGCTACCGTACTCTGTATACGCAGTATTTT
-,TRBV19,16,TRBJ2-1,TRBD2,CASELKRSGGPGEQFF,TGTGCCAGCGAGCTAAAAAGAAGCGGGGGGCCAGGTGAGCAGTTCTTC
-,TRBV5-6,15,TRBJ1-1,-,CASSLPSRGKTEAFF,TGTGCCAGCAGCCTCCCATCTCGGGGGAAAACTGAAGCTTTCTTT
once,TRBV5-4,12,TRBJ2-7,-,CASSLKGYEQYF,TGTGCCAGCAGCTTGAAGGGATACGAGCAGTACTTC
-,TRBV4-3,15,TRBJ1-4,-,CASSQGDATNEKLFF,TGCGCCAGCAGCCAAGGGGATGCAACTAATGAAAAACTGTTTTTT
-,TRBV19,13,TRBJ1-1,-,CASSRGANTEAFF,TGTGCCAGTAGTAGAGGGGCGAACACTGAAGCTTTCTTT
-,TRBV19,13,TRBJ1-2,-,CASSSGTPYGYTF,TGTGCCAGTAGTAGCGGCACACCCTATGGCTACACCTTC
few,TRBV5-5,13,TRBJ1-1,-,CASNAGLTTEAFF,TGTGCCAGCAACGCGGGGTTGACGACTGAAGCTTTCTTT
-,TRBV6-1,15,TRBJ1-2,TRBD1,CASIPDRVPNYGYTF,TGTGCCAGCATTCCCGACAGGGTGCCTAACTATGGCTACACCTTC
-,TRBV18,17,TRBJ2-1,TRBD2,CASSPTASGGAGNEQFF,TGTGCCAGCTCACCAACGGCGAGCGGGGGGGCTGGGAATGAGCAGTTCTTC
-,TRBV5-8,13,TRBJ2-7,-,CASSVNRAGEQYF,TGTGCCAGCAGCGTGAACAGGGCTGGCGAGCAGTACTTC
-,TRBV28,12,TRBJ2-7,-,CASSSANDEQYF,TGTGCCAGCTCCTCAGCAAACGACGAGCAGTACTTC
-,TRBV30,13,TRBJ1-2,TRBD1,CAWSVQGGLGYTF,TGTGCCTGGAGTGTTCAGGGGGGGCTCGGCTACACCTTC